Listed below are T cell receptor beta chains from one sample, sequenced in a study of long-term antiretroviral therapy in people with HIV. Libraries were prepared by immunoSEQ multiplex PCR; TCRdb keeps only in-frame clonotypes and omits some of them. This sample carries about 18,000 clones, 75% to 90% of them seen once, and the ten largest clones take roughly 9.3%. The sequenced sample was unsorted PBMCs, obtained 4.2 years after starting antiretroviral therapy. These TCRs come from a man aged 50-59 years with HIV. The CDR3 runs from the conserved cysteine through the conserved F or W. D genes are given only for firm matches. Some rows have no size entry. The others give once, few or many, or a class for an expanded clone.

j_call: TRBJ1-2
d_call: TRBD1
clone_size: -
v_call: TRBV29-1
cdr3_aa: CSVGVTGVNGYTF
cdr3_nt: TGCAGCGTTGGAGTGACAGGGGTAAATGGCTACACCTTC

j_call: TRBJ1-1
d_call: -
clone_size: -
v_call: TRBV6-5
cdr3_aa: CASSTSTNTEAFF
cdr3_nt: TGTGCCAGCAGCACCTCGACGAACACTGAAGCTTTCTTT

j_call: TRBJ2-4
d_call: -
clone_size: -
v_call: TRBV6-5
cdr3_aa: CASSYSTYGIQYF
cdr3_nt: TGTGCCAGCAGTTACTCGACGTATGGCATTCAGTACTTC

j_call: TRBJ2-7
d_call: TRBD1
clone_size: -
v_call: TRBV5-6
cdr3_aa: CASSRTGAYEQYF
cdr3_nt: TGTGCCAGCAGCCGGACAGGCGCCTACGAGCAGTACTTC

j_call: TRBJ1-1
d_call: -
clone_size: -
v_call: TRBV6-5
cdr3_aa: CASSWIQGTEAFF
cdr3_nt: TGTGCCAGCAGTTGGATCCAGGGGACTGAAGCTTTCTTT

j_call: TRBJ1-2
d_call: -
clone_size: -
v_call: TRBV27
cdr3_aa: CASSRNSGANYGYTF
cdr3_nt: TGTGCCAGCAGCCGAAACTCGGGAGCTAACTATGGCTACACCTTC

j_call: TRBJ2-7
d_call: -
clone_size: few
v_call: TRBV6-5
cdr3_aa: CASSYRGEQYF
cdr3_nt: TGTGCCAGCAGTTATCGGGGCGAGCAGTACTTC

j_call: TRBJ1-2
d_call: -
clone_size: -
v_call: TRBV6-1
cdr3_aa: CASTLLEGSGGYTF
cdr3_nt: TGTGCCAGCACCCTACTAGAGGGATCCGGTGGCTACACCTTC

j_call: TRBJ2-3
d_call: -
clone_size: -
v_call: TRBV6-5
cdr3_aa: CASSYVGGDTDTQYF
cdr3_nt: TGTGCCAGCAGTTACGTGGGGGGCGACACAGATACGCAGTATTTT

j_call: TRBJ1-1
d_call: -
clone_size: -
v_call: TRBV4-1
cdr3_aa: CASSQPGVVEAFF
cdr3_nt: TGCGCCAGCAGCCAGCCAGGGGTTGTTGAAGCTTTCTTT

j_call: TRBJ1-2
d_call: -
clone_size: -
v_call: TRBV6-5
cdr3_aa: CASSRGPQTNYGYTF
cdr3_nt: TGTGCCAGCAGTCGCGGGCCCCAAACAAACTATGGCTACACCTTC

j_call: TRBJ1-2
d_call: -
clone_size: -
v_call: TRBV5-1
cdr3_aa: CASSPGQTNNYGYTF
cdr3_nt: TGCGCCAGCAGCCCCGGACAGACCAATAACTATGGCTACACCTTC

j_call: TRBJ1-6
d_call: -
clone_size: -
v_call: TRBV18
cdr3_aa: CASSPVGFSYNSPLHF
cdr3_nt: TGTGCCAGCTCCCCAGTCGGGTTCTCCTATAATTCACCCCTCCACTTT

j_call: TRBJ2-7
d_call: -
clone_size: -
v_call: TRBV6-6
cdr3_aa: CASSSGSLNQYF
cdr3_nt: TGTGCCAGCAGTTCGGGTTCTCTTAATCAGTACTTC

j_call: TRBJ1-5
d_call: -
clone_size: -
v_call: TRBV21-1
cdr3_aa: CASSKVDLGPPLSGEQSAQHF
cdr3_nt: TGTGCCAGCAGCAAAGTTGATCTGGGCCCCCCACTGTCAGGGGAGCAATCAGCCCAGCATTTT

j_call: TRBJ1-2
d_call: TRBD1
clone_size: -
v_call: TRBV7-2
cdr3_aa: CASSLGTGGNGYTF
cdr3_nt: TGTGCCAGCAGCCTGGGGACAGGGGGGAATGGCTACACCTTC

j_call: TRBJ1-3
d_call: -
clone_size: -
v_call: TRBV4-1
cdr3_aa: CASSQAQVSGNTIYF
cdr3_nt: TGCGCCAGCAGCCAAGCACAGGTCTCTGGAAACACCATATATTTT

j_call: TRBJ1-5
d_call: -
clone_size: -
v_call: TRBV11-2
cdr3_aa: CASSLSYNSNQPQHF
cdr3_nt: TGTGCCAGCAGCTTAAGCTACAATAGCAATCAGCCCCAGCATTTT

j_call: TRBJ2-3
d_call: TRBD2
clone_size: -
v_call: TRBV29-1
cdr3_aa: CSGTSGGWRTDTQYF
cdr3_nt: TGCAGCGGGACTAGCGGGGGGTGGCGCACAGATACGCAGTATTTT

j_call: TRBJ1-1
d_call: -
clone_size: -
v_call: TRBV30
cdr3_aa: CAWSPPTGSNTEAFF
cdr3_nt: TGTGCCTGGAGTCCACCGACAGGCTCGAACACTGAAGCTTTCTTT

j_call: TRBJ1-5
d_call: TRBD1
clone_size: -
v_call: TRBV6-6
cdr3_aa: CASSDRGRSNQPQHF
cdr3_nt: TGTGCCAGCTCGGACAGGGGGCGAAGCAATCAGCCCCAGCATTTT

j_call: TRBJ2-6
d_call: TRBD1
clone_size: -
v_call: TRBV27
cdr3_aa: CASIQGRSSGANVLTF
cdr3_nt: TGTGCCAGTATACAGGGGCGTAGCTCTGGGGCCAACGTCCTGACTTTC

j_call: TRBJ2-1
d_call: -
clone_size: -
v_call: TRBV1
cdr3_aa: CTSKYWGQFF
cdr3_nt: TGCACCAGCAAGTATTGGGGGCAGTTCTTC

j_call: TRBJ1-1
d_call: -
clone_size: -
v_call: TRBV4-1
cdr3_aa: CASNDGNTEAFF
cdr3_nt: TGCGCCAGCAATGACGGGAACACTGAAGCTTTCTTT

j_call: TRBJ2-1
d_call: TRBD2
clone_size: -
v_call: TRBV7-2
cdr3_aa: CSGGVNEQFF
cdr3_nt: TGTAGCGGGGGGGTAAATGAGCAGTTCTTC

j_call: TRBJ2-3
d_call: TRBD2
clone_size: -
v_call: TRBV5-1
cdr3_aa: CASSCIKVRGLEERTDTQYF
cdr3_nt: TGCGCCAGCAGCTGTATTAAGGTACGGGGACTAGAGGAGCGCACAGATACGCAGTATTTT

j_call: TRBJ1-5
d_call: -
clone_size: -
v_call: TRBV18
cdr3_aa: CASSLYERQPQHF
cdr3_nt: TGTGCCAGCTCACTATACGAAAGACAGCCCCAGCATTTT

j_call: TRBJ1-3
d_call: -
clone_size: -
v_call: TRBV19
cdr3_aa: CASSALVGGIGNTIYF
cdr3_nt: TGTGCCAGTAGTGCGCTTGTGGGGGGCATCGGGAACACCATATATTTT

j_call: TRBJ2-1
d_call: TRBD1
clone_size: -
v_call: TRBV9
cdr3_aa: CASSPTGGEQFF
cdr3_nt: TGTGCCAGCAGCCCAACAGGGGGGGAGCAGTTCTTC

j_call: TRBJ1-1
d_call: -
clone_size: -
v_call: TRBV11-3
cdr3_aa: CASSSTSNTEAFF
cdr3_nt: TGTGCCAGCAGCTCGACATCGAACACTGAAGCTTTCTTT

j_call: TRBJ2-7
d_call: TRBD2
clone_size: -
v_call: TRBV28
cdr3_aa: CASSLTTSGGIYEQYF
cdr3_nt: TGTGCCAGCAGTTTGACGACTAGCGGGGGGATCTACGAGCAGTACTTC

j_call: TRBJ2-7
d_call: TRBD1
clone_size: -
v_call: TRBV19
cdr3_aa: CASSKGQGGLYEQYF
cdr3_nt: TGTGCCAGTAGTAAGGGACAGGGGGGACTCTACGAGCAGTACTTC

j_call: TRBJ1-2
d_call: -
clone_size: few
v_call: TRBV27
cdr3_aa: CASSLDGANYGYTF
cdr3_nt: TGTGCCAGCAGTCTCGACGGAGCTAACTATGGCTACACCTTC

j_call: TRBJ2-4
d_call: -
clone_size: -
v_call: TRBV27
cdr3_aa: CASSPPGQNIQYF
cdr3_nt: TGTGCCAGCAGTCCTCCGGGCCAAAACATTCAGTACTTC

j_call: TRBJ1-3
d_call: -
clone_size: -
v_call: TRBV28
cdr3_aa: CASSFLGPGNTIYF
cdr3_nt: TGTGCCAGCAGTTTTCTAGGGCCCGGAAACACCATATATTTT

j_call: TRBJ2-7
d_call: TRBD1
clone_size: few
v_call: TRBV6-5
cdr3_aa: CASSSGTGGYEQYF
cdr3_nt: TGTGCCAGCAGTTCGGGGACAGGCGGCTACGAGCAGTACTTC

j_call: TRBJ2-7
d_call: -
clone_size: -
v_call: TRBV4-3
cdr3_aa: CASSHAQENYEQYF
cdr3_nt: TGCGCCAGCAGCCATGCTCAGGAGAACTACGAGCAGTACTTC

j_call: TRBJ1-2
d_call: TRBD1
clone_size: -
v_call: TRBV30
cdr3_aa: CAWRGQGFYGYTF
cdr3_nt: TGTGCCTGGAGGGGACAGGGGTTTTATGGCTACACCTTC

j_call: TRBJ2-3
d_call: -
clone_size: -
v_call: TRBV9
cdr3_aa: CASSPRLAGSEYF
cdr3_nt: TGTGCCAGCAGCCCCCGTTTGGCGGGGAGTGAGTATTTT

j_call: TRBJ2-5
d_call: TRBD2
clone_size: -
v_call: TRBV7-8
cdr3_aa: CASSRGLAPYQETQYF
cdr3_nt: TGTGCCAGCAGCCGGGGACTAGCGCCGTACCAAGAGACCCAGTACTTC

j_call: TRBJ2-7
d_call: TRBD1
clone_size: -
v_call: TRBV19
cdr3_aa: CASSGTGTYEQYF
cdr3_nt: TGTGCCAGCTCCGGGACAGGGACCTACGAGCAGTACTTC

j_call: TRBJ2-7
d_call: TRBD1
clone_size: -
v_call: TRBV27
cdr3_aa: CASSRTGVEQYF
cdr3_nt: TGTGCCAGCAGCCGTACAGGGGTCGAGCAGTACTTC

j_call: TRBJ1-1
d_call: -
clone_size: -
v_call: TRBV5-1
cdr3_aa: CASTPEPLF
cdr3_nt: TGCGCCAGCACCCCGGAACCCCTCTTT

j_call: TRBJ1-2
d_call: TRBD1
clone_size: -
v_call: TRBV11-2
cdr3_aa: CASSWRGTGNYGYTF
cdr3_nt: TGTGCCAGCAGCTGGAGGGGGACAGGGAACTATGGCTACACCTTC

j_call: TRBJ1-1
d_call: -
clone_size: -
v_call: TRBV6-1
cdr3_aa: CASSPDGDTEAFF
cdr3_nt: TGTGCCAGCAGTCCGGACGGGGACACTGAAGCTTTCTTT

j_call: TRBJ1-2
d_call: -
clone_size: -
v_call: TRBV28
cdr3_aa: CASSSQGFAYGYTF
cdr3_nt: TGTGCCAGCAGTTCACAGGGATTTGCCTATGGCTACACCTTC

j_call: TRBJ2-1
d_call: -
clone_size: -
v_call: TRBV5-1
cdr3_aa: CASSRDWTYNEQFF
cdr3_nt: TGCGCCAGCAGCCGAGACTGGACCTACAATGAGCAGTTCTTC

j_call: TRBJ1-6
d_call: -
clone_size: -
v_call: TRBV9
cdr3_aa: CASSVTGLNSPLHF
cdr3_nt: TGTGCCAGCAGCGTAACAGGGCTTAATTCACCCCTCCACTTT

j_call: TRBJ1-6
d_call: -
clone_size: -
v_call: TRBV30
cdr3_aa: CAWKKGAGNSPLHF
cdr3_nt: TGTGCCTGGAAAAAAGGGGCTGGGAATTCACCCCTCCACTTT

j_call: TRBJ2-3
d_call: TRBD2
clone_size: -
v_call: TRBV9
cdr3_aa: CASSPRLADTQYF
cdr3_nt: TGTGCCAGCAGCCCCCGACTAGCTGATACGCAGTATTTT

j_call: TRBJ1-1
d_call: TRBD1
clone_size: once
v_call: TRBV19
cdr3_aa: CASSPAWTGRNTEAFF
cdr3_nt: TGTGCCAGTAGTCCCGCCTGGACAGGGAGGAACACTGAAGCTTTCTTT

j_call: TRBJ1-5
d_call: -
clone_size: -
v_call: TRBV30
cdr3_aa: CAWSWAENSNQPQHF
cdr3_nt: TGTGCCTGGAGTTGGGCAGAGAATAGCAATCAGCCCCAGCATTTT

j_call: TRBJ1-2
d_call: -
clone_size: -
v_call: TRBV6-5
cdr3_aa: CASSSGGVHGYTF
cdr3_nt: TGTGCCAGCAGTTCGGGGGGGGTACATGGCTACACCTTC

j_call: TRBJ1-6
d_call: -
clone_size: -
v_call: TRBV5-1
cdr3_aa: CASSLDRVNSPLHF
cdr3_nt: TGCGCCAGCAGCTTGGACAGGGTTAATTCACCCCTCCACTTT